Listed below are T cell receptor beta chains from one sample, sequenced in a study of CD8 T cells in Susac syndrome. A single record per CDR3 protein comes from TCRdb applying MiXCR to the immunoSEQ multiplex PCR reads. Seen here are approximately 140,000 distinct CDR3 sequences, roughly 95% observed once, and the top ten hold 0.11%. Sequenced material: CD4+ T cells from PBMCs. The receptors originated from a human donor with multiple sclerosis. Each CDR3 is given with its conserved first and last residue. Each record gives: V gene, J gene, CDR3 protein.

TRBV29-1	TRBJ2-7	CSVVTGAEQYF
TRBV28	TRBJ2-7	CASIPSTGITYEQYF
TRBV6-2/TRBV6-3	TRBJ2-5	CASSRGGWTQYF
TRBV29-1	TRBJ2-3	CSAARTTAADTQYF
TRBV9	TRBJ2-1	CASALSGSNVNEQFF
TRBV28	TRBJ2-1	CASSPLGRQGPGDEQFF
TRBV28	TRBJ2-7	CASSGPGQGAEQYF
TRBV12-5	TRBJ2-3	CASGAGTDTQYF
TRBV6-4	TRBJ2-3	CASSVGDGTDTQYF
TRBV29-1	TRBJ1-5	CSVELRRTGGNQPQHF
TRBV7-9	TRBJ2-7	CASSLGTAFGEQYF
TRBV5-1	TRBJ2-5	CASSLETGTSGKETQYF
TRBV5-1	TRBJ2-2	CASSLAGADTGELFF
TRBV5-4	TRBJ1-6	CASSLEGIFSPLHF
TRBV4-1	TRBJ1-5	CASSQDGLNQPQHF
TRBV20-1	TRBJ1-6	CSATGGRGGGNNSPLHF
TRBV15	TRBJ2-7	CATSRDRGNYEQYF
TRBV29-1	TRBJ2-2	CSVVRTNTGELFF
TRBV2	TRBJ2-6	CASDFRATGANVLTF
TRBV2	TRBJ2-5	CASSDSLREGQETQYF
TRBV6-5	TRBJ2-7	CASRRDGELYEQYF
TRBV18	TRBJ1-5	CASSPGGTVDQPQHF
TRBV29-1	TRBJ2-1	CSVGLAEQFF
TRBV5-1	TRBJ1-1	CASSLQGAEAFF
TRBV7-2	TRBJ2-3	CASSPSHADTQYF
TRBV7-3	TRBJ2-6	CASREAGANVLTF
TRBV15	TRBJ2-5	CATSRKRQGQETQYF
TRBV24-1	TRBJ2-1	CATSVGQGSYNEQFF
TRBV15	TRBJ2-3	CATSRDRPDTQYF
TRBV27	TRBJ2-2	CASSLGVRLPAGELFF
TRBV25-1	TRBJ2-3	CASSEYWTGGQYF
TRBV28	TRBJ1-5	CASLTGGNQPQHF
TRBV11-2	TRBJ2-2	CASSSAGGELFF
TRBV29-1	TRBJ2-2	CSARTSETGELFF
TRBV27	TRBJ2-7	CASSSDRVGEQYF
TRBV20-1	TRBJ1-5	CSVQKGSTSNQPQHF
TRBV12-3/TRBV12-4	TRBJ2-1	CASSFRSVDEQFF
TRBV20-1	TRBJ1-2	CSAYTNQGAGGYTF
TRBV6-2/TRBV6-3	TRBJ1-1	CASSYGGQGYTEAFF
TRBV12-3/TRBV12-4	TRBJ1-2	CASTQTHGYTF
TRBV5-1	TRBJ2-2	CASSPLTRNTGELFF
TRBV29-1	TRBJ2-7	CSVEDPVGLEQYF
TRBV5-1	TRBJ2-2	CASSPGLAGSAGELFF
TRBV24-1	TRBJ1-2	CATSDSRGRRYGYTF
TRBV5-1	TRBJ2-7	CASSWTGDSLYEQYF
TRBV24-1	TRBJ2-1	CATSDFEGGGGEQFF
TRBV24-1	TRBJ2-2	CATSDWGRGTNTGELFF
TRBV15	TRBJ2-5	CATSRDVGDRGQETQYF
TRBV24-1	TRBJ2-5	CATSDPGEGRETQYF
TRBV7-2	TRBJ2-4	CASSSTGARDIQYF